The sequence of this TCR beta chain was determined in a study of T cell responses to AZD1222 COVID-19 vaccine. Only in-frame clones appear in the TCRdb table, and some are missing; sequencing was by immunoSEQ multiplex PCR. Of roughly 150,000 clones in the sample, just over 90% are singletons; the top ten hold about 5%. For this clone: Its target is unknown.

The CDR3 has 14 residues. Trimming took 0 bases from V and 0 from J, leaving 5 bases between them. CDR1 SGHRS and CDR2 YFSETQ come from the germline V gene. Study-wide points: Regions 160-218 and 743-854 dominated among vaccine-associated CD4 TCRs spanning spike. No day 14 peak samples; only post-peak repertoires were characterized.

The source was peripheral blood, collected on day 0 of AZD1222 vaccination. This chain uses TRBV5-1 with TRBJ2-3; no definite D call. The receptor comes from an adult in good health. This CDR3 reads CASSLDRSTDTQYF. The CDR3 DNA follows: TGCGCCAGCAGCTTGGATCGCAGCACAGATACGCAGTATTTT.